Sequencing of this TCR beta chain was carried out in a study of T cell changes during pregnancy in multiple sclerosis. Assay: immunoSEQ multiplex PCR; the TCRdb copy retains only in-frame clones and omits some. The data show around 69,000 clones, roughly nine tenths seen once. The CDR3 consists of 13 residues. Germline V CDR1 and CDR2: SGHRS, YFSETQ. Between the trimmed V and J ends, which lost 0 bases and 5 bases, there was a span of 6 bases. Sequences were derived from CD8+ T cells from peripheral blood mononuclear cells, sampled before pregnancy. This receptor was identified in a female donor with multiple sclerosis, enrolled in a pregnancy study. This rearrangement joins TRBV5-1 to TRBJ2-1; D might be TRBD1 (6 bases). Here the CDR3 reads CASSLDRDNEQFF. The CDR3 bases are TGCGCCAGCAGCTTGGACAGGGACAATGAGCAGTTCTTC.